This T cell receptor (beta chain) was sequenced in a study of chemoradiotherapy in HPV16-positive cancers. Study overall: Candidate HPV-specific clones and shared TCR motifs came from a couple of HPV16-positive patients.

Germline CDR1 ENHRY, CDR2 SYGVKD. Trimming removed 6 bases at V and 4 bases at J, with 10 bases between. The CDR3 covers 12 residues. Regarding this clone: No antigen is known for it.

Over chemoradiotherapy, repertoires were sampled more than once. The study's findings and limits: Candidate HPV-specific clones and E7-related TCR motifs grew in tumor during treatment. Functional assays defining HPV-specific T cells used only two HPV16-positive patients.

Data came from immunoSEQ multiplex PCR; TCRdb stores just in-frame clones and leaves some out. In the table there are some 29,000 clones, roughly 92% of which are singletons. The gene calls are TRBV10-3 and TRBJ2-7; the D gene is possibly TRBD1 (6 bases). The sequence came from a human donor with HPV-associated anogenital cancer. This sample comprised blood, obtained from a patient who underwent chemoradiotherapy. This chain's CDR3 is CAISPTGYEQYF. Here the CDR3 DNA reads TGTGCCATCAGCCCCACAGGGTACGAGCAGTACTTC.